Listed below are T cell receptor beta chains from one sample, sequenced in a study of shared clonotypes between healthy human individuals. Sequencing used immunoSEQ multiplex PCR; TCRdb keeps in-frame clones, though not all of them. The repertoire holds around 500,000 clones, with about 78% as singletons. Sequenced sample: PBMCs. Receptors were obtained from a woman between 40 and 55 years old in good health. Some clones in this sample may be carry-over from other donors' samples. CDR3s include the opening cysteine and the closing phenylalanine or tryptophan. The D gene is left open where the match is weak. Clone size appears in some rows only: once, few, many, or a class for an expanded clone.

>few|TRBJ2-4|NA|TRBV28
TGTGCCAGCACGACAGGAATGGACATTCAGTACTTC
CASTTGMDIQYF
>few|TRBJ1-5|TRBD1|TRBV19
TGTGCCAGTAGTTCAGGGGGCGGCAATCAGCCCCAGCATTTT
CASSSGGGNQPQHF
>NA|TRBJ2-7|TRBD2|TRBV5-1
TGCGCCAGCAGCTTGTCGGGAGGGCCCTACGAGCAGTACTTC
CASSLSGGPYEQYF
>NA|TRBJ2-1|NA|TRBV18
TGTGCCAGCTCACCACTTGTGAGTGACAATGAGCAGTTCTTC
CASSPLVSDNEQFF
>NA|TRBJ1-3|TRBD1|TRBV2
TGTGCCAGCAGCGGGACAGGGGCCCCGAGCTCTGGAAACACCATATATTTT
CASSGTGAPSSGNTIYF
>NA|TRBJ2-4|NA|TRBV11-2
TGTGCCAGCAGCCGTAGGGGGGGAGCACTGGCCAAAAACATTCAGTACTTC
CASSRRGGALAKNIQYF
>many|TRBJ1-1|NA|TRBV29-1
TGCAGCGTTGATAGCGCGGGGGGTGGCACTGAAGCTTTCTTT
CSVDSAGGGTEAFF
>NA|TRBJ2-1|NA|TRBV7-9
TGTGCCAGCAGCTTGGGCCTAGAAGGCAATGAGCAGTTCTTC
CASSLGLEGNEQFF
>NA|TRBJ1-1|NA|TRBV19
TGTGCCAGTAGTATTTGGGGGCCGAACACTGAAGCTTTCTTT
CASSIWGPNTEAFF
>NA|TRBJ2-3|NA|TRBV6-1
TGTGCCCATAGGGGGGGTAGTACAGATACGCAGTATTTT
CAHRGGSTDTQYF
>NA|TRBJ2-3|NA|TRBV25-1
TGTGCCAGCAGTGATCTGGTCCTGGCACCAGATACGCAGTATTTT
CASSDLVLAPDTQYF
>NA|TRBJ2-2|NA|TRBV7-9
TGTGCCAGCAGCTTGCAGGGGACCGGGGAGCTGTTTTTT
CASSLQGTGELFF
>NA|TRBJ2-3|NA|TRBV7-9
TGTGCCAGCAGCTTAGGAACTAGCTGGGTTGCAGATACGCAGTATTTT
CASSLGTSWVADTQYF
>once|TRBJ2-7|NA|TRBV6-1
TGTGCCAGCAGTGAAAGGACAGCTTCCGAGCAGTACTTC
CASSERTASEQYF
>NA|TRBJ2-2|NA|TRBV5-1
TGCGCCAGCAGCTTGGGTTTCACCGGGGAGCTGTTTTTT
CASSLGFTGELFF
>NA|TRBJ1-1|TRBD1|TRBV30
TGTGCCGCGTCTCCGGGACAGGGGCGGATCACTGAAGCTTTCTTT
CAASPGQGRITEAFF
>NA|TRBJ2-4|TRBD1|TRBV6-5
TGTGCCAGCAGTTACTCGACAGGGAGCGTAAACATTCAGTACTTC
CASSYSTGSVNIQYF
>once|TRBJ2-1|TRBD1|TRBV13
TGTGCCAGCAGAGGACAGGGAAATTACAATGAGCAGTTCTTC
CASRGQGNYNEQFF
>NA|TRBJ2-4|TRBD1|TRBV11-2
TGTGCCAGCAGCCTCGGGACAGTTAACATTCAGTACTTC
CASSLGTVNIQYF
>NA|TRBJ2-3|NA|TRBV15
TGTGCCACCAGCAGAGAGCGGGGAGATACGCAGTATTTT
CATSRERGDTQYF
>NA|TRBJ2-2|NA|TRBV28
TGTGCCAGCAGTCCCTCACGGGGTAGCACCGGGGAGCTGTTTTTT
CASSPSRGSTGELFF
>NA|TRBJ2-3|TRBD2|TRBV5-6
TGTGCCAGCAGCTTGGCCGGACTAGCGGGAGGGGATACGCAGTATTTT
CASSLAGLAGGDTQYF
>few|TRBJ2-2|NA|TRBV28
TGTGCCAGTCAGTACAGGGGGGGCGGGGAGCTGTTTTTT
CASQYRGGGELFF
>few|TRBJ1-3|NA|TRBV4-3
TGCGCCAGCAGCCAAGACGCCAGCTCTGGAAACACCATATATTTT
CASSQDASSGNTIYF
>NA|TRBJ2-2|NA|TRBV5-1
TGCGCCAGCAGCTTGGCCCCTCCGGGGGCGACCGGGGAGCTGTTTTTT
CASSLAPPGATGELFF
>NA|TRBJ2-1|NA|TRBV30
TGTGCCTGGAGTGTACCTGAGAGCTCCTACAATGAGCAGTTCTTC
CAWSVPESSYNEQFF
>NA|TRBJ2-7|TRBD1|TRBV6-6
TGTGCCAGCAGGACACAGGGGACCCTCTACGAGCAGTACTTC
CASRTQGTLYEQYF
>NA|TRBJ2-5|TRBD2|TRBV28
TGTGCCAGCAGTTTAGGAACTAGCGGGATGCAGACCCAGTACTTC
CASSLGTSGMQTQYF
>NA|TRBJ2-7|TRBD1|TRBV5-1
TGCGCCAGCAGCTTGGCTGCGACAGGGTTCTACGAGCAGTACTTC
CASSLAATGFYEQYF
>NA|TRBJ2-3|NA|TRBV28
TGTGCCAGCAGTACCCACAGTATTGATACGCAGTATTTT
CASSTHSIDTQYF
>NA|TRBJ2-5|NA|TRBV7-2
TGTGCCAGCAGCTTAATGGTGGGGAGCGAGACCCAGTACTTC
CASSLMVGSETQYF
>NA|TRBJ2-3|NA|TRBV29-1
TGCAGCGTTGGGTACAGGGATCCAGATACGCAGTATTTT
CSVGYRDPDTQYF
>NA|TRBJ2-3|NA|TRBV5-1
TGCGCCAGCAGCTTGAGAGTTGGCGGGGCACTTAGCACAGATACGCAGTATTTT
CASSLRVGGALSTDTQYF
>NA|TRBJ1-2|NA|TRBV27
TGTGCCAGCAGTTTATTGGCCCCTTACATTGGCTACACCTTC
CASSLLAPYIGYTF
>few|TRBJ1-1|NA|TRBV2
TGTGCCAGCAGTGGTGAGGTCGCGGTCACTGAAGCTTTCTTT
CASSGEVAVTEAFF
>NA|TRBJ2-1|TRBD2|TRBV18
TGTGCCAGCTCCACTAGCGGGAGGCACTTCAATGAGCAGTTCTTC
CASSTSGRHFNEQFF
>NA|TRBJ2-7|TRBD2|TRBV30
TGTGCCTGGAGTGGGCGGGAGTCTACTTACGAGCAGTACTTC
CAWSGRESTYEQYF
>once|TRBJ2-1|NA|TRBV28
TGTGCCAGCCACAATGGGGGTGGGACTTTATACAATGAGCAGTTCTTC
CASHNGGGTLYNEQFF
>NA|TRBJ1-2|TRBD1|TRBV4-1
TGCGCCAGCAGCCAGAACGGACAGGGGTCTAACTATGGCTACACCTTC
CASSQNGQGSNYGYTF
>NA|TRBJ2-2|NA|TRBV11-3
TGTGCCAGCAGCTTAGAATGGGGGGAATCGAACACCGGGGAGCTGTTTTTT
CASSLEWGESNTGELFF
>NA|TRBJ1-4|TRBD1|TRBV5-8
TGTGCCAGCAGCGCCCGGGACAGGGGAGAAAAACTGTTTTTT
CASSARDRGEKLFF
>many|TRBJ2-3|TRBD1|TRBV4-3
TGCGCCAGCAGCCAAGATAGGACAGGGCCAGATACGCAGTATTTT
CASSQDRTGPDTQYF